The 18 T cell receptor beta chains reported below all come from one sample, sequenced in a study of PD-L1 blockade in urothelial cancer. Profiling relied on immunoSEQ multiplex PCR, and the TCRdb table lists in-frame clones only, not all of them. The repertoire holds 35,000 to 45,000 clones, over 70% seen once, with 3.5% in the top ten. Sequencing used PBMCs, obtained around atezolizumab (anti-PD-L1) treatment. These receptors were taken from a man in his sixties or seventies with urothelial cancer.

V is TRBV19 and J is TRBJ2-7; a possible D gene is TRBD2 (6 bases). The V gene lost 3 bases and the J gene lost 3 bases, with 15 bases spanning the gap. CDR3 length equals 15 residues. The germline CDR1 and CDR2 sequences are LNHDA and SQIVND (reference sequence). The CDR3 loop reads CASSIRGSGDYEQYF. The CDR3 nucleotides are TGTGCCAGTAGTATTAGGGGTAGCGGTGACTACGAGCAGTACTTC.

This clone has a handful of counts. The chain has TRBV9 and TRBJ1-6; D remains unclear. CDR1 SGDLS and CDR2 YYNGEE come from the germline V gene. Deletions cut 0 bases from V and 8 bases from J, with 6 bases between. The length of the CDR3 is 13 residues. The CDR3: CASSVGRDSPLHF. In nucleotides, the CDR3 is TGTGCCAGCAGCGTAGGTCGGGATTCACCCCTCCACTTT.

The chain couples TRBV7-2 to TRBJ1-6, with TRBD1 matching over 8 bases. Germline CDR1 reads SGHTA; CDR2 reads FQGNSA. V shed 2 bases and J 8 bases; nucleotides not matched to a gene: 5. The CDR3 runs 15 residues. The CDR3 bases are TGTGCCAGCAGCTTATATGGACAGGGAGATTCACCCCTCCACTTT. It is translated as CASSLYGQGDSPLHF.

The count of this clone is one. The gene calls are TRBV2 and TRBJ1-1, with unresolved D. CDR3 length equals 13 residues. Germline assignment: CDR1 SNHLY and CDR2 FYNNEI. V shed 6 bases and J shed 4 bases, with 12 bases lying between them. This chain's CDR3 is CASSLTSGTEAFF. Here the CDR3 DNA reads TGTGCCAGCAGCCTAACCTCCGGCACTGAAGCTTTCTTT.

CDR3 DNA: TGCGCCAGCAGCCTGACAGGGGCCGCGAACACCGGGGAGCTGTTTTTT. Encoded protein: CASSLTGAANTGELFF. The rearrangement joins TRBV5-1 to TRBJ2-2; 8 bases fit TRBD1. The CDR3 runs to 16 residues. Per germline, CDR1 SGHRS and CDR2 YFSETQ. The junction had 5 bases not matched to a gene; V was cut back by 4 bases and J by 0 bases.

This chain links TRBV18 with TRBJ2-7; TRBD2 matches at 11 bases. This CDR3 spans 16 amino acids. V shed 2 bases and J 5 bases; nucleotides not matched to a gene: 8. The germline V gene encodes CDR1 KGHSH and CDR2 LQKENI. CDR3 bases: TGTGCCAGCTCACCAGTTCTACTAGCGGGAGCCGACGAGCAGTACTTC. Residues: CASSPVLLAGADEQYF.

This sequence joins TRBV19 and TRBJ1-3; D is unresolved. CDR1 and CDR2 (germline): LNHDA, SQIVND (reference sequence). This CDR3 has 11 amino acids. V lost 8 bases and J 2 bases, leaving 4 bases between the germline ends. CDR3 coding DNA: TGTGCCAGTTCTACTGGAAACACCATATATTTT. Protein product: CASSTGNTIYF.

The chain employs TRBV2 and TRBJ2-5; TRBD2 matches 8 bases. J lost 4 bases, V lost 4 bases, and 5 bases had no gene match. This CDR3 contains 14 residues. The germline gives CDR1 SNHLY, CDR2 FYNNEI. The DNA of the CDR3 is TGTGCCAGCAGTGGTGAAGCGGGAGCAGAGACCCAGTACTTC. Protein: CASSGEAGAETQYF.

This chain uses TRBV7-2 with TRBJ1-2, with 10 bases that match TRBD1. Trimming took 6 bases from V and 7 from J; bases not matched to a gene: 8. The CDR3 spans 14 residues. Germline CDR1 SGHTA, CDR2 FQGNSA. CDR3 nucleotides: TGTGCCAGCAGGGTCCGACAGGGGGCATTTGGCTACACCTTC. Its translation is CASRVRQGAFGYTF.

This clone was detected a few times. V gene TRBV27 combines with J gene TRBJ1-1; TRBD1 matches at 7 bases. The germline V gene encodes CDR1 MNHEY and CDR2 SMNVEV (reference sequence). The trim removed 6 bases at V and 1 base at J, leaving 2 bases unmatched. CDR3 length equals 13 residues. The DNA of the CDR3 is TGTGCCAGCAGGGGGGACAGGAACACTGAAGCTTTCTTT. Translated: CASRGDRNTEAFF.

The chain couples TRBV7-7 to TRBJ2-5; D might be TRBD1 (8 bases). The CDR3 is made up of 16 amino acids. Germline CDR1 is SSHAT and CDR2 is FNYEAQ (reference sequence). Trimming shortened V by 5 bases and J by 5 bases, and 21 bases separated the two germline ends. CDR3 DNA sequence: TGTGCCAGCAGCCCGCGGACAGGGAGGGTCGGGGAGACCCAGTACTTC. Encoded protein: CASSPRTGRVGETQYF.

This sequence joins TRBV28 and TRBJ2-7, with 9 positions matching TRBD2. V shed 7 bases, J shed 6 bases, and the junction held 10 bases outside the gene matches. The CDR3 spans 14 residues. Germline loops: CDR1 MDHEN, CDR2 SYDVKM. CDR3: CASNQGLAYGEQYF. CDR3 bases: TGTGCCAGCAACCAGGGACTAGCCTACGGCGAGCAGTACTTC.

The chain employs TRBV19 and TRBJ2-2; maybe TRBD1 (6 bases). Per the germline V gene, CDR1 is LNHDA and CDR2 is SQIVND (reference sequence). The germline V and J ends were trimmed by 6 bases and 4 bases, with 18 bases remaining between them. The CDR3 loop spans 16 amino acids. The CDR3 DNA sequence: TGTGCCAGTAGCGCGAGGACAGCGGTAGCCACCGGGGAGCTGTTTTTT. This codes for CASSARTAVATGELFF.

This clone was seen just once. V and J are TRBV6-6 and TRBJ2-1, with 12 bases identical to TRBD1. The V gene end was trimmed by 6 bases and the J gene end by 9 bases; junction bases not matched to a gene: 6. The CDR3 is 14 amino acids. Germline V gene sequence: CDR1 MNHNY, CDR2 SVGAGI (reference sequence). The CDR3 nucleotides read TGTGCCAGCAGCCCAGGGACAGGGGGCTTTGAGCAGTTCTTC. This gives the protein CASSPGTGGFEQFF.

CDR3 protein: CASSKDQGTLGTEAFF. CDR3 DNA sequence: TGTGCCAGCAGCAAGGATCAGGGTACCTTGGGCACTGAAGCTTTCTTT. The rearrangement links TRBV7-9 to TRBJ1-1; possibly TRBD1 for D (5 bases). The germline V gene has CDR1 SEHNR and CDR2 FQNEAQ (reference sequence). Trimming pared 5 bases from V and 4 bases from J, leaving 20 bases between. CDR3 length equals 16 residues.

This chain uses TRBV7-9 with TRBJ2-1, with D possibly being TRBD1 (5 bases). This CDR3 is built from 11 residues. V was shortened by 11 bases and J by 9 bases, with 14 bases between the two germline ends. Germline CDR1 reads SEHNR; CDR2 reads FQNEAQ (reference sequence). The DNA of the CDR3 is TGTGCCTCCCGAAGCCAGGGTGAGCAGTTCTTC. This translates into CASRSQGEQFF.

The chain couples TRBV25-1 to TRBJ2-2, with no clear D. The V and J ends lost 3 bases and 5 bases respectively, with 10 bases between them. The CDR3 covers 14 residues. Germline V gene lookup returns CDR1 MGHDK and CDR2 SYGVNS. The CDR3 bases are TGTGCCAGCAGTGATTTTGGCTGGACCGGGGAGCTGTTTTTT. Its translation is CASSDFGWTGELFF.

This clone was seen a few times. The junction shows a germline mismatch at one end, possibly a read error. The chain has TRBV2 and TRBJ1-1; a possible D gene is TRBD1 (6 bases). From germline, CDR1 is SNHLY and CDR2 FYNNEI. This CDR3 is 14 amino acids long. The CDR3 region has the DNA TGTGCCAGCACTGAAACAGGGAAGGGGACTGAAGCTTTCTTT. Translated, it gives CASTETGKGTEAFF.